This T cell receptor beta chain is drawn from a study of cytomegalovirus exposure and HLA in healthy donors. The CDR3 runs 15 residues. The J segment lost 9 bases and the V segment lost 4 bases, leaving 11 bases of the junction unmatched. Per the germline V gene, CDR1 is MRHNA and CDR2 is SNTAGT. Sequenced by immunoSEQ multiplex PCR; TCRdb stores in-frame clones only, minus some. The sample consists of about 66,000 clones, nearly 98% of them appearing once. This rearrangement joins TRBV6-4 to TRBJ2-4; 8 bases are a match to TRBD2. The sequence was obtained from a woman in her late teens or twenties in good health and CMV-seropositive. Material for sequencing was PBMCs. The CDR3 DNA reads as TGTGCCAGCAGTGCCCCTAAAGGGGCGGGGGGCATTCAGTACTTC. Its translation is CASSAPKGAGGIQYF.